The 17 T cell receptor beta chains below all came from one sample that was sequenced in a study of T cells in Graves' hyperthyroidism and ophthalmopathy. Amplified regions were TCR beta CDR3 sequences from RNA transcripts. An initial round of RT-PCR targeting the TCR CDR3 relied on the HTBI primer set. TCRdb reanalysed the multiplex PCR reads using MiXCR and keeps one entry per CDR3 protein. Of more than 300,000 distinct CDR3 sequences listed, approximately 17% are singletons. Sequencing was performed on blood. Receptors originate from a man between 18 and 29 years old with Graves' ophthalmopathy.

This clonotype has a handful of counts. This chain joins TRBV14 and TRBJ1-2; D is perhaps TRBD1 (6 bases). CDR3 size: 13 residues. V was pared by 2 bases and J by 7 bases, with 11 bases between. Germline loops: CDR1 SGHDN, CDR2 FVKESK. CDR3 sequence reads: CASSQNRDGGYTF. DNA of the CDR3: TGTGCCAGCAGCCAAAACAGGGATGGTGGCTACACCTTC.

The chain couples TRBV6-1 to TRBJ2-2; D could derive from TRBD1 or TRBD2 (5 bases each). Trimming removed 2 bases at V and 3 bases at J, with 13 bases between. In germline, CDR1 is MNHNS, CDR2 SASEGT. The CDR3 contains 16 residues. The DNA of the CDR3 is TGTGCCAGCAGTGAAATGAGGGACGCTCACACCGGGGAGCTGTTTTTT. Encoded protein: CASSEMRDAHTGELFF.

This clonotype was seen repeatedly, ten times or more. The V call is TRBV15, the J call TRBJ1-1; a possible D gene is TRBD1 (5 bases). Germline V gene data show CDR1 as LNHNV and CDR2 as YYDKDF (reference sequence). CDR3 length: 13 amino acids. The V end was cut by 1 base, the J end by 5 bases, with 8 bases between. CDR3 residues: CATSRGGGTEAFF. The CDR3 DNA is TGTGCCACCAGCAGAGGGGGGGGGACTGAAGCTTTCTTT.

This clonotype appeared a few times. This chain links TRBV4-1 with TRBJ2-7; a possible D gene is TRBD1 (6 bases). Looked up from germline, CDR1 is MGHRA and CDR2 is YSYEKL. The CDR3 extends over 14 amino acids. V lost 0 bases to trimming and J lost 5 bases, with 11 bases between them. Here the CDR3 reads CASSQDIEGDEQYF. CDR3 nucleotide sequence: TGCGCCAGCAGCCAAGATATCGAGGGGGACGAGCAGTACTTC.

This clonotype has at least ten counts. This chain uses TRBV5-6 with TRBJ2-7; a weak D match, TRBD1 (6 bases). Deletions cut 4 bases from V and 4 bases from J, with 15 bases between. The germline gives CDR1 SGHDT, CDR2 YYEEEE. This CDR3 comprises 14 residues. The CDR3 sequence is CASSLQDREYEQYF. In DNA, the CDR3 is TGTGCCAGCAGCCTCCAGGACAGAGAATACGAGCAGTACTTC.

This clonotype was recorded many times. This chain joins TRBV5-1 and TRBJ1-5; TRBD1 might be the D (5 bases). V was trimmed by 7 bases and J by 2 bases, leaving 25 bases between them. Germline assignment: CDR1 SGHRS and CDR2 YFSETQ. The CDR3 spans 18 residues. CDR3: CASPFPRELNWGNQPQHF. The CDR3 DNA sequence: TGCGCCAGCCCGTTCCCCAGGGAATTGAATTGGGGCAATCAGCCCCAGCATTTT.

This clonotype was recorded a few times. The rearrangement joins TRBV9 to TRBJ1-5; D remains ambiguous. The length of the CDR3 is 14 residues. Between the trimmed V and J ends, which lost 10 bases and 5 bases, there was a span of 19 bases. Germline CDR1 SGDLS, CDR2 YYNGEE. This CDR3 is CAGSIGSGYQPQHF. In nucleotides, the CDR3 is TGTGCCGGGTCTATAGGGTCGGGTTATCAGCCCCAGCATTTT.

As regards this clonotype: Possible read error: a much larger clone is one base away. V usage is TRBV27 and J usage is TRBJ1-1, with TRBD1 matching over 9 bases. Germline V CDR1 and CDR2: MNHEY, SMNVEV (reference sequence). The CDR3 is 15 residues long. The CDR3 nucleotides read TGTGCCAGCAGTCCAATACAGGGGGCGAACACTGAAGCTTCCTTT. It specifies CASSPIQGANTEASF.

This clonotype has just a few counts. V usage is TRBV7-9 and J usage is TRBJ2-2, with D tentatively TRBD1 (5 bases). This CDR3 region has 14 residues. Germline CDR1 is SEHNR and CDR2 is FQNEAQ (reference sequence). Deletions cut 5 bases from V and 4 bases from J, with 11 bases between. CDR3 protein: CASSHHRGTGELFF. The DNA for the CDR3 is TGTGCCAGCAGCCATCATAGGGGCACCGGGGAGCTGTTTTTT.

V gene TRBV3-1 combines with J gene TRBJ1-2; 8 nucleotides align to TRBD1. The CDR3 runs to 16 residues. Per germline, CDR1 LGHDT and CDR2 YNNKEL (reference sequence). V lost 1 base, J lost 8 bases, and 12 bases stayed unmatched. As DNA, the CDR3 is TGTGCCAGCAGCCAAGGGTCCTTGTTGTCAGGGGGCGGCTACACCTTC. Translation: CASSQGSLLSGGGYTF.

This clonotype was detected ten times or more. The chain uses TRBV5-1 and TRBJ2-2, with TRBD1 matching over 7 bases. From germline, CDR1 is SGHRS and CDR2 YFSETQ. V dropped 2 bases and J dropped 0; count of bases not matched to a gene: 4. This CDR3 is 16 amino acids long. The CDR3 sequence is CASSFGDRSNTGELFF. DNA of the CDR3: TGCGCCAGCAGCTTTGGGGACAGATCGAACACCGGGGAGCTGTTTTTT.

The chain has TRBV7-3 and TRBJ2-7; 7 nucleotides match TRBD1. The CDR3 sequence is 15 residues long. The V gene end was trimmed by 3 bases and the J gene end by 2 bases; junction bases not matched to a gene: 7. Germline V CDR1 and CDR2: SGHTA, FQGTGA. CDR3 bases: TGTGCCAGCAGCTTGAGGGGGCCGGGGCCCTACGAGCAGTACTTC. Translating it yields CASSLRGPGPYEQYF.

In its sample, this clonotype was seen many times. V gene TRBV12-3 or TRBV12-4 combines with J gene TRBJ1-2; the match to TRBD1 covers 10 bases. The CDR3 loop spans 15 amino acids. V shed 6 bases and J 10 bases; nucleotides not matched to a gene: 14. The CDR3 nucleotides are TGTGCCAGCAGCCATACGACAGGGGGCGAGATCGCCTACACCTTC. Amino acids: CASSHTTGGEIAYTF.

The table lists this clonotype with many counts. This chain joins TRBV11-2 and TRBJ2-2; TRBD2 aligns across 7 bases. The CDR3 covers 17 residues. Trimming cost V 0 bases and J 1 base; bases outside gene matches: 5. CDR1 SGHAT and CDR2 FQNNGV come from the germline V gene. CDR3 in amino acids: CASSLDHSGVNTGELFF. In nucleotides, the CDR3 is TGTGCCAGCAGCTTAGATCACAGCGGGGTGAACACCGGGGAGCTGTTTTTT.

The chain joins TRBV15 to TRBJ2-1; 11 bases agree with TRBD2. The CDR3 sequence is 16 residues long. Germline-derived CDR1 and CDR2 are LNHNV and YYDKDF (reference sequence). V lost 5 bases to trimming and J lost 9 bases; unmatched junction nucleotides: 12. The CDR3 coding sequence is TGTGCCACCAGCGAATGGGGACTAGCGGACCATAGTGAGCAGTTCTTC. This gives the protein CATSEWGLADHSEQFF. Based on the CDR3 plus reference TRBV15 and TRBJ2-1, the full variable domain is DAMVIQNPRYQVTQFGKPVTLSCSQTLNHNVMYWYQQKSSQAPKLLFHYYDKDFNNEADTPDNFQSRRPNTSFCFLDIRSPGLGDTAMYLCATSEWGLADHSEQFFGPGTRLTVL.

The V call is TRBV25-1, the J call TRBJ1-1; D uncertain. CDR1 is MGHDK, CDR2 SYGVNS, per germline. The CDR3 extends over 14 amino acids. Trimming removed 3 bases at V and 5 bases at J, with 13 bases between. This chain's CDR3 is CASSDLEPSTEAFF. CDR3 bases: TGTGCCAGCAGTGACCTGGAACCGAGTACTGAAGCTTTCTTT.

This clonotype was counted at least ten times. This sequence joins TRBV27 and TRBJ1-2; D gene uncertain. The CDR3 is 16 amino acids. Germline CDR1 reads MNHEY; CDR2 reads SMNVEV (reference sequence). V gave up 0 bases and J gave up 0 bases, with 11 bases separating them. The CDR3 loop reads CASSLSTSTTNYGYTF. CDR3 coding DNA: TGTGCCAGCAGTTTATCGACATCGACGACTAACTATGGCTACACCTTC.